Detailed here is one T cell receptor beta chain. Its antigen is not known. This record comes from a study of shared clonotypes between healthy human individuals. Overall study context: CD4 naive and memory got three plates each, CD8 naive two, CD8 memory one.

Sequencing used immunoSEQ multiplex PCR; TCRdb keeps in-frame clones, though not all of them. The sample consists of about 530,000 clones, almost 97% of them appearing once. The study drew its donors from healthy HIV-negative adults without recent acute infections or vaccinations. Study conclusions and caveats: Sampling was confined to blood; repertoires within tissues likely differ. The generation probabilities recorded for non-shared clonotypes fell below those of clonotypes shared by all four donors.

CDR1 is MGHRA and CDR2 is YSYEKL in the germline V gene. The CDR3 sequence is 15 residues long. Trimming shortened V by 0 bases and J by 2 bases, and 11 bases separated the two germline ends. This clonotype was sampled from a woman in her 30s in good health. The sample taken for sequencing was naive CD4+ T cells sorted from blood. Subset reported: CD45RA+ positively selected. The chain joins TRBV4-1 to TRBJ2-7; weak D call: TRBD1 (5 bases). The CDR3 here is CASSQDQGHPYEQYF. CDR3 coding DNA: TGCGCCAGCAGCCAAGATCAAGGACACCCCTACGAGCAGTACTTC.